Sequencing of this TCR beta chain was carried out in a study of T cells in localized non-small cell lung cancer (dated by TCRdb to between 2020 and 2021). Describing the broader study: T cell repertoires of 236 early-stage NSCLC patients were analyzed, with tumors being compared against uninvolved tumor-adjacent lungs. All 240 or so NSCLC patients in the cohort were treatment-naive and had localized lung tumors that were resected. A mean age of roughly 64 years was recorded for the NSCLC patients, of whom 129 were male and more than 95 were female.

Turning to this clone: Its recognized antigen is unknown. No quality values exist for individual bases; no much larger clone is one base distant.

At diagnosis, peripheral blood, uninvolved tumor-adjacent lung and tumor were collected and were preserved as a mix of fresh-frozen and FFPE material. Blood samples were analyzed as peripheral blood mononuclear cells for TCR repertoire profiling. What the authors observed across the whole study: A median of 57 of the top 100 tumor clones turned up in the paired uninvolved adjacent lung, and roughly 30 of those clones also ranked among the top 100 of that same adjacent lung. Uninvolved tumor-adjacent lung showed the highest T cell clonality, higher than tumor, which suggests more focused antigenic responses in the uninvolved tumor-adjacent lung. Because of the exploratory design, TCR variables were selected using unadjusted p-values without false-discovery rate correction. Longer overall survival was associated with higher T cell density in blood, whereas shorter survival was associated with higher clonality in adjacent lung. Because multi-region sequencing of the tumors was not done, intratumor heterogeneity could not be ruled out.

There are 17 amino acids in the CDR3, from cysteine to phenylalanine inclusive. Solely the CDR3 DNA is kept, with 51 bases framed from the first base. Taken from the germline V gene (reference sequence), the CDR1 and CDR2 loops are SEHNR and FQNEAQ. Relative to germline, V is missing 5 bases and J is missing 0 bases, with 11 bases of the junction outside any gene match. TCR beta CDR3 regions were sequenced from DNA using the immunoSEQ Assay. The study's own analysis went as follows. T cell density was computed as TCR beta template counts normalized to usable DNA estimated by amplifying housekeeping genes. Richness was estimated using the preseqR package, with extrapolation to 400,000 templates for PBMC samples and to 120,000 templates for tissue samples. Clonality was defined by subtracting Pielou's evenness from one. To identify tissue-enriched TCRs, differential abundance testing was run on productive amino-acid clonotypes with a minimum total count of 5 and an alpha of 0.1. The Jaccard Index and the Morisita Overlap Index were used to measure repertoire overlap between compartments. TCR beta CDR3s were clustered by GLIPH together with public tetramer-defined viral CDR3s, and at least three viral sequences plus V-gene enrichment were required for viral motifs. In its TCRdb copy, this immuneACCESS table keeps in-frame sequences only and misses some clones. Where compared with another copy, unresolved V genes explain less than half of these, and the others have no known cause. For V, J and clone size, that table is used; D and trimming come from the DNA. This sample comprises 55,000 to 65,000 clones, about 87% of them detected only once. The ten most abundant clones make up less than 25% of the sample.

This receptor was identified in a man aged 40 to 75 with stage I squamous cell lung carcinoma. The chain joins TRBV7-9 to TRBJ2-7, with 9 bases aligning to TRBD1. The material was peripheral blood, obtained before any cancer treatment. The encoded CDR3 is CASSLSFGQGNSYEQYF. The nucleotides are TGTGCCAGCAGCCTCAGTTTCGGACAGGGGAACTCCTACGAGCAGTACTTC. Outside the CDR3, residues come from the reference TRBV7-9 and TRBJ2-7 proteins, so the full variable domain is: DTGVSQNPRHKITKRGQNVTFRCDPISEHNRLYWYRQTLGQGPEFLTYFQNEAQLEKSRLLSDRFSAERPKGSFSTLEIQRTEQGDSAMYLCASSLSFGQGNSYEQYFGPGTRLTVT.